This T cell receptor beta chain was obtained from a study of blood T cell repertoires in COVID-19. Overall study: Sources were T cells, B-cell-depleted T cells, or PBMCs; the material itself was cDNA or gDNA.

In the original analysis: Quantification of nucleated cells was approximated via reference gene primer amplification. Using immunoSEQ multiplex PCR, the repertoire was profiled, and TCRdb retains in-frame clones only, with some absent. The V and J calls and clone size are taken from that table; D and trimming were inferred from the DNA. The repertoire consists of 95,000 to 150,000 clones, with 80% to 90% occurring once and the leading ten covering about 2.1%. V lost 6 bases, J lost 4 bases, and 3 bases stayed unmatched. This CDR3 is built from 13 residues. Sequencing input: peripheral blood. The chain links TRBV12-3 or TRBV12-4 to TRBJ1-1, with TRBD1 matching 9 bases. This TCR was sampled from a woman aged 50 to 60 with acute or convalescent COVID-19. CDR3 nucleotide sequence: TGTGCCAGCAGGAGGACAGGGGCCACTGAAGCTTTCTTT. It codes for CASRRTGATEAFF.